The rows below give T cell receptor beta chains drawn from one sample of a study of T cell responses to AZD1222 COVID-19 vaccine. TCRdb keeps only in-frame clones here, not all; method: immunoSEQ multiplex PCR. The table records more than 90,000 clones, about 87% of them present only once. The sequenced sample was peripheral blood, obtained 28 days after the second AZD1222 dose. Every receptor here comes from an adult who received the AZD1222 COVID-19 vaccine. The CDR3 runs from the conserved cysteine through the conserved F or W. Each record gives: CDR3 protein, J gene, V gene, D gene. A D gene is named only where the DNA matches it firmly.

CSIIDRDGYTF | TRBJ1-2 | TRBV29-1 | TRBD1
CASSARRFDGEQYF | TRBJ2-7 | TRBV9 | -
CASSPRDSQNTEAFF | TRBJ1-1 | TRBV4-1 | TRBD1
CASSPPTAPQETQYF | TRBJ2-5 | TRBV21-1 | -
CASSFRGGGTQYF | TRBJ2-5 | TRBV12-3/TRBV12-4 | -
CASSAFGTSEREQFF | TRBJ2-1 | TRBV9 | TRBD2
CASSLREGYNEQFF | TRBJ2-1 | TRBV10-2 | TRBD2
CSAHADTQYF | TRBJ2-3 | TRBV20-1 | -
CASSLGTSTDTQYF | TRBJ2-3 | TRBV19 | -
CASSLVGRIVGELFF | TRBJ2-2 | TRBV11-1 | -
CASRSSGSYTGELFF | TRBJ2-2 | TRBV28 | TRBD2
CAGGLAGTGELFF | TRBJ2-2 | TRBV27 | TRBD2
CAISHVNEKLFF | TRBJ1-4 | TRBV7-9 | -
CASSEGGSEEKLFF | TRBJ1-4 | TRBV19 | TRBD1
CASSQATSGRKNEQFF | TRBJ2-1 | TRBV4-2 | TRBD2
CASSPTAAFEKLFF | TRBJ1-4 | TRBV28 | -